This T cell receptor beta chain came from a study of blood T cell repertoires in COVID-19. Study-level background: Sites across the United States, Italy and Spain contributed samples from acute and convalescent COVID-19. In each case, the material was cDNA or gDNA derived from T cells, B-cell-depleted T cells, or PBMCs.

Sequenced by immunoSEQ multiplex PCR; TCRdb stores in-frame clones only, minus some. The sample contains tens of thousands of clones, roughly 91% of which appear only once. CDR1 and CDR2 from the germline V gene are MNHEY and SVGAGI. The CDR3 has 13 residues. The V end was cut by 6 bases, the J end by 3 bases, with 10 bases between. The V and J genes are TRBV6-5 and TRBJ2-3, with a tentative D call TRBD2 (6 bases). Sequenced material: peripheral blood. This sequence was found in a human donor in a cohort sampled during active COVID-19. The CDR3 here is CASRIAGTDTQYF. The CDR3 DNA sequence: TGTGCCAGCAGGATCGCGGGGACAGATACGCAGTATTTT.